This entry lists 20 T cell receptor beta chains sequenced from one sample in a study of regulatory T cells in long-lasting Graves disease. Construction of TCR beta libraries relied on iRepertoire HTBI primers and on Arm-PCR targeting CDR3 regions. Each CDR3 protein is one row after TCRdb ran MiXCR on the multiplex PCR reads. The sample has fewer than 550,000 distinct CDR3 sequences; about a sixth are singletons. Stated time point: newly diagnosed GD, antithyroid drugs for less than 3 months. After RNA was extracted from PBMCs, the TCR library was made from it. These sequences were also reported in another study, on T cells in Graves' hyperthyroidism and ophthalmopathy.

This sample comprised peripheral blood mononuclear cells (PBMCs), obtained at new diagnosis, from a patient treated with antithyroid drugs. The receptor source for this set is a woman aged 18 to 35 with Graves disease.

This chain uses TRBV30 with TRBJ2-7; D is perhaps TRBD1 (5 bases). The CDR3 runs to 12 residues. CDR1 is GTSNPN and CDR2 is SVGIG in the germline V gene (reference sequence). V dropped 3 bases and J dropped 2 bases, with 8 bases sitting between them. The CDR3 here is CAWRDTTYEQYF. The CDR3 bases are TGTGCCTGGAGGGACACCACCTACGAGCAGTACTTC.

This clonotype was seen ten or more times. The J gene is TRBJ2-2, the V gene TRBV30; D may be TRBD1 (5 bases). Germline V gives CDR1 GTSNPN, CDR2 SVGIG (reference sequence). The CDR3 totals 13 residues. The V and J ends lost 1 base and 6 bases respectively, with 9 bases between them. CDR3 in amino acids: CAWSARVAGELFF. In DNA form, the CDR3 reads TGTGCCTGGAGTGCCAGGGTGGCCGGGGAGCTGTTTTTT.

The count of this clonotype is one. A much larger clone differs from this one at a single base, so this may be a read error. The V gene is TRBV3-1, the J gene TRBJ2-1, with TRBD1 identical over 8 bases. The CDR3 consists of 15 residues. From germline, CDR1 is LGHDT and CDR2 YNNKEL (reference sequence). CDR3 sequence (DNA): TGTGCCAGCGGCCAACAGGGGGGTGATTGGAATGAGCAGTTCTTC. This translates into CASGQQGGDWNEQFF.

The chain employs TRBV14 and TRBJ2-3; the D gene is possibly TRBD2 (5 bases). The ends were cut back, 4 bases at V and 1 base at J, with 18 bases in the middle. The CDR3 has 17 amino acids. Germline V CDR1 and CDR2: SGHDN, FVKESK. Written as DNA, the CDR3 is TGTGCCAGCAGCCCCCTCCTTATGCGCGGGCGCACAGATACGCAGTATTTT. It codes for CASSPLLMRGRTDTQYF.

This clonotype was counted at least ten times. The gene calls are TRBV11-2 and TRBJ2-7; 7 bases line up with TRBD1. Germline V CDR1 and CDR2: SGHAT, FQNNGV. There are 15 residues in the CDR3. The V and J ends lost 5 bases and 1 base, in that order; junction bases with no gene match: 8. The CDR3 DNA reads as TGTGCCAGCAGCATACACGGGACAGAGTCCTACGAGCAGTACTTC. Amino acids: CASSIHGTESYEQYF.

V usage is TRBV6-1 and J usage is TRBJ1-2, with D perhaps TRBD1 (6 bases). The CDR3 contains 13 residues. CDR1 and CDR2 (germline): MNHNS, SASEGT. The ends were cut back, 7 bases at V and 4 bases at J, with 13 bases in the middle. The CDR3 coding sequence is TGTGCCAGCACTCCCACAGGGCGCTATGGCTACACCTTC. Translated, it gives CASTPTGRYGYTF.

This clonotype was recorded many times. V is TRBV18 and J is TRBJ2-1, with D unresolved. Germline V gives CDR1 KGHSH, CDR2 LQKENI. V lost 6 bases and J 5 bases, leaving 23 bases between the germline ends. This CDR3 contains 17 residues. The CDR3 region has the DNA TGTGCCAGCTCGATATTCCATCGGGCACTGGGTAACAATGAGCAGTTCTTC. Translating it yields CASSIFHRALGNNEQFF.

In the case of this clonotype: This likely traces to a read error, being one base from a far larger clone. V is TRBV12-3 or TRBV12-4 and J is TRBJ2-5, with D possibly being TRBD2 (6 bases). The DNA end lines up better with TRBJ2-1; the J call may be wrong. The CDR3 is made up of 15 amino acids. CDR3 DNA: TGTGCCAGCAGCGCCCAGCGGGCGATTCAAGAGACCCAGTTCTTC. Protein: CASSAQRAIQETQFF.

This clonotype was picked up many times. The chain carries TRBV10-3 and TRBJ2-5, with D unclear. Germline V lookup: CDR1 ENHRY, CDR2 SYGVKD. This CDR3 spans 11 amino acids. V gave up 3 bases and J gave up 4 bases, with 3 bases separating them. The chain's CDR3 is CAISEGETQYF. CDR3 DNA: TGTGCCATCAGTGAAGGAGAGACCCAGTACTTC.

This chain connects TRBV6-1 to TRBJ2-7; 10 bases fit TRBD2. The trim removed 6 bases at V and 7 bases at J, leaving 18 bases unmatched. The CDR3 spans 17 residues. In germline, CDR1 is MNHNS, CDR2 SASEGT. Written as DNA, the CDR3 is TGTGCCAGCAGCAACTCCAAAATTAGCGGGAGGCCGGGGGAGCAGTACTTC. It yields the protein CASSNSKISGRPGEQYF.

This clonotype has only a few counts. The CDR3 is CATTAPIPNQPQHF. DNA for the CDR3: TGTGCCACCACGGCGCCCATTCCCAATCAGCCCCAGCATTTT. V is TRBV19 and J is TRBJ1-5; D remains ambiguous. From germline, CDR1 is LNHDA and CDR2 SQIVND (reference sequence). V lost 10 bases and J 3 bases, leaving 16 bases between the germline ends. This CDR3 is 14 amino acids long.

This clonotype was found a few times. The chain has TRBV5-1 and TRBJ2-7; 9 nucleotides align to TRBD2. In germline, CDR1 is SGHRS, CDR2 YFSETQ. This CDR3 has 20 residues. J lost 2 bases, V lost 0 bases, and 18 bases had no gene match. CDR3 amino acids: CASSLAQLSGSSRNAYEQYF. CDR3 sequence (DNA): TGCGCCAGCAGCTTGGCCCAGCTTAGCGGGAGTAGCAGGAACGCCTACGAGCAGTACTTC.

The V and J genes are TRBV18 and TRBJ2-3; TRBD2 aligns across 7 bases. V lost 0 bases, J lost 2 bases, and 8 bases stayed unmatched. The CDR3 spans 17 residues. Germline-derived CDR1 and CDR2 are KGHSH and LQKENI. The chain's CDR3 is CASSPPGEGLPTDTQYF. The CDR3 DNA sequence: TGTGCCAGCTCACCACCGGGGGAGGGCCTTCCCACAGATACGCAGTATTTT.

This clonotype was recorded a few times. The rearrangement links TRBV6-2 or TRBV6-3 to TRBJ2-5, with D uncertain. The germline V gene encodes CDR1 MNHEY and CDR2 SVGEGT. Trimming cost V 6 bases and J 5 bases, with 10 bases left between them. The CDR3 has 12 amino acids. This CDR3 reads CASRAAAETQYF. DNA of the CDR3: TGTGCCAGCAGGGCCGCGGCGGAGACCCAGTACTTC.

This clonotype has at least ten counts. The chain is built from TRBV10-3 and TRBJ2-7, with 7 bases aligning to TRBD2. This CDR3 is 16 amino acids long. After removal of 3 bases from V and 4 bases from J, the junction contained 12 bases not matched to a gene. Looked up from germline, CDR1 is ENHRY and CDR2 is SYGVKD. The CDR3 coding sequence is TGTGCCATCAGTGATGGGGAGGGTTGGCGATGGTACGAGCAGTACTTC. Translation gives CAISDGEGWRWYEQYF.

This clonotype was found many times. This CDR3 reads CASRWTVAGNQPQHF. The CDR3 region has the DNA TGTGCCAGTCGATGGACCGTGGCGGGCAATCAGCCCCAGCATTTT. The V gene is TRBV28, the J gene TRBJ1-5; D ambiguous. V lost 9 bases, J lost 2 bases, and 17 bases lay in between. Germline CDR1 is MDHEN and CDR2 is SYDVKM. CDR3 length equals 15 residues.

J is TRBJ1-4 and V is TRBV15; D gene unclear. The CDR3 contains 16 residues. V shed 3 bases and J shed 0 bases, with 11 bases lying between them. The germline CDR1 and CDR2 sequences are LNHNV and YYDKDF (reference sequence). CDR3 nucleotide sequence: TGTGCCACCAGCAGTGGGGTTTATGCAACTAATGAAAAACTGTTTTTT. It specifies CATSSGVYATNEKLFF. Full variable domain (missing parts from reference TRBV15 and TRBJ1-4): DAMVIQNPRYQVTQFGKPVTLSCSQTLNHNVMYWYQQKSSQAPKLLFHYYDKDFNNEADTPDNFQSRRPNTSFCFLDIRSPGLGDTAMYLCATSSGVYATNEKLFFGSGTQLSVL.

V and J are TRBV27 and TRBJ2-1, with 12 bases matching TRBD2. CDR3 size: 16 residues. Losses at the gene ends were 6 bases for V and 0 bases for J; bases not matched to a gene: 3. Germline V CDR1 and CDR2: MNHEY, SMNVEV (reference sequence). The CDR3 protein is CASSGLAGSSYNEQFF. The CDR3 DNA is TGTGCCAGCAGCGGACTAGCGGGGAGCTCCTACAATGAGCAGTTCTTC.

Ten or more counts support this clonotype. The chain joins TRBV3-1 to TRBJ2-7; 10 nucleotides agree with TRBD2. Trimming took 0 bases from V and 0 from J; bases not matched to a gene: 5. This CDR3 contains 17 residues. Germline lookup yields CDR1 LGHDT and CDR2 YNNKEL (reference sequence). CDR3 sequence reads: CASSQDRSSGSSYEQYF. The DNA for the CDR3 is TGTGCCAGCAGCCAAGACAGATCTAGCGGGAGCTCCTACGAGCAGTACTTC.

For this clonotype: A much more abundant neighbour one base away suggests this may be a read error. CDR3 nucleotides: TGTGGCAGCCCCGAACCGACGGCATCCGCTTATCGAAAAACCGGGGAGCTGTTTTTT. It specifies CGSPEPTASAYRKTGELFF. V gene TRBV3-1 combines with J gene TRBJ2-2; D gene unclear. The CDR3 spans 19 residues. In germline, CDR1 is LGHDT, CDR2 YNNKEL (reference sequence).